Detailed here is one T cell receptor (beta chain). This sample was taken from a study of T-cell reconstitution after alpha-beta-depleted transplantation in children. CDR1 is KGHDR, CDR2 SFDVKD, per germline. Trimming took 5 bases from V and 1 from J, leaving 14 bases between them. The CDR3 extends over 16 amino acids. Unique molecular identifiers were incorporated into the prepared TCRbeta library. One entry per CDR3 protein, called by TCRdb with MiXCR from the PCR reads. The sample includes almost 400,000 distinct CDR3 sequences, about a fifth of them seen just once. This chain uses TRBV24-1 with TRBJ2-1; no firm D call. The specimen comprised PBMCs from the stem cell graft donor, sampled from the stem cell graft. The TCR sequence derives from a human donor who donated a stem cell graft to a child with acute myeloid leukemia. CDR3 nucleotide sequence: TGTGCCACCAGTGTCTCCGGACCCCCATCCTACAATGAGCAGTTCTTC. Encoded protein: CATSVSGPPSYNEQFF.